This TCR beta chain was sequenced during a study of T cell repertoires in cytomegalovirus infection. Concerning this clonotype: What it binds is not known.

CDR3 length: 17 amino acids. Trimming at V came to 0 bases and at J to 5 bases, leaving 8 bases not matched to a gene. The germline gives CDR1 MGHRA, CDR2 YSYEKL. TCRdb re-derived calls from the reads in MiXCR, one entry per CDR3 protein. This table holds approximately 300,000 distinct CDR3 sequences, 25% to 30% found once. This rearrangement joins TRBV4-1 to TRBJ2-5, with 11 positions matching TRBD2. Sequencing used cultured PBMCs, obtained from culture after CMV antigen stimulation. The receptor was derived from a human donor in good health (CMV status not recorded). Some clones in this sample may be carry-over from other donors' samples. The CDR3 loop reads CASSQETSGASQETQYF. In nucleotides, the CDR3 is TGCGCCAGCAGCCAAGAGACTAGCGGGGCCTCTCAGGAGACCCAGTACTTC.